The rows below give T cell receptor beta chains drawn from one sample of a study of neoadjuvant nivolumab and ipilimumab in lung cancer. Profiled with immunoSEQ multiplex PCR; TCRdb holds only in-frame clones, not every one. The table has 40,000 to 55,000 clones, around 89% seen once. The sequencing here drew on blood, taken before neoadjuvant nivolumab, alone or with ipilimumab. These receptors all stem from an adult with non-small cell lung cancer. Some clones in this sample may be carry-over from other donors' samples. The CDR3 runs from the conserved cysteine through the conserved F or W. The D gene is left open where the match is weak. Rows may omit the clone size; those that give it use once, few, many or a size class.

CDR3nt | CDR3aa | j_gene | v_gene | d_gene | abundance
TGTGCCAGCAGGCCGGACAGTAGGTCCTACGAGCAGTACTTC | CASRPDSRSYEQYF | TRBJ2-7 | TRBV5-6 | . | .
TGTGCCACCAGCAGAGAACAGGCGAACAGCAATCAGCCCCAGCATTTT | CATSREQANSNQPQHF | TRBJ1-5 | TRBV15 | . | .
TGTGCCACCAGCAGAATCAGGGGCGCTACCTCCTACGAGCAGTACTTC | CATSRIRGATSYEQYF | TRBJ2-7 | TRBV15 | . | .
TGTGCCAGCAGCCCGAGGGGGCTAGCGGGAACGGATACGCAGTATTTT | CASSPRGLAGTDTQYF | TRBJ2-3 | TRBV7-9 | TRBD2 | .
TGTGCCAGCTCACCCTACCCCAGGGGGGGTAAAGCCACAGATACGCAGTATTTT | CASSPYPRGGKATDTQYF | TRBJ2-3 | TRBV18 | . | .
TGTGCCAGCGGCGGTCAGAGCTCTGGGGCCAACGTCCTGACTTTC | CASGGQSSGANVLTF | TRBJ2-6 | TRBV6-5 | . | .
TGTGCCTGGAGTGCTACAGGGACACACACAGATACGCAGTATTTT | CAWSATGTHTDTQYF | TRBJ2-3 | TRBV30 | . | .
TGTGCCAGCTCACCATCGGGCAGGGGGGCCGAAAAACTGTTTTTT | CASSPSGRGAEKLFF | TRBJ1-4 | TRBV18 | TRBD1 | .
TGCGCCAGCAGCCCCGGGACCCCAGGCTACGAGCAGTACTTC | CASSPGTPGYEQYF | TRBJ2-7 | TRBV4-1 | . | .
TGCGCCAGCAGCACGGACAGGGTCAACTACGAGCAGTACTTC | CASSTDRVNYEQYF | TRBJ2-7 | TRBV10-2 | TRBD1 | .
TGTGCCAGCAGTCCCACCGCGGATAGCTCCTACAATGAGCAGTTCTTC | CASSPTADSSYNEQFF | TRBJ2-1 | TRBV7-2 | . | few
TGTGCCTGGAGCCTCTCCCTGACAGGGGGATATGGCTACACCTTC | CAWSLSLTGGYGYTF | TRBJ1-2 | TRBV30 | TRBD1 | .
TGTGCCAGCAGCCACACAGCAACAGATACGCAGTATTTT | CASSHTATDTQYF | TRBJ2-3 | TRBV7-2 | . | .
TGTGCCAGCAGCGCGGGCGGCGGGGAGCTGTTTTTT | CASSAGGGELFF | TRBJ2-2 | TRBV9 | . | .
TGTGCCAGCAGTTACTCCGGGACTAGCGTACGCGAGCAGTACTTC | CASSYSGTSVREQYF | TRBJ2-7 | TRBV6-5 | TRBD2 | .
TGTGCCAGCAGCTTAGGGCTTCGAGCGGGAGGGGGGTACAATGAGCAGTTCTTC | CASSLGLRAGGGYNEQFF | TRBJ2-1 | TRBV11-3 | TRBD2 | .
TGCGCCAGCAGCCACGCCCTGAGACGGACCAAAAACATTCAGTACTTC | CASSHALRRTKNIQYF | TRBJ2-4 | TRBV4-1 | . | .
TGCGCCAGCAGCTCGGGACTAGCGGGAGGAAGGAATGAGCAGTTCTTC | CASSSGLAGGRNEQFF | TRBJ2-1 | TRBV5-1 | TRBD2 | .
TGTGCCAGCAGCGTAGGTCATCCAAATACGCAGTATTTT | CASSVGHPNTQYF | TRBJ2-3 | TRBV9 | . | .
TGCGCCAGCAGTGAAGGGTTGGCCTTCTGGGACTTC | CASSEGLAFWDF | TRBJ2-4 | TRBV10-2 | . | few
TGCAGCACCTCCCCTAGCGAAAATACGCAGTATTTT | CSTSPSENTQYF | TRBJ2-3 | TRBV29-1 | . | .
TGTGCCAGCAGTTTACAGGGGGACGGCACAGATACGCAGTATTTT | CASSLQGDGTDTQYF | TRBJ2-3 | TRBV27 | TRBD1 | .
TGTGCCAGCAGTTTCGTAGGGGTCGGCACTGAAGCTTTCTTT | CASSFVGVGTEAFF | TRBJ1-1 | TRBV2 | . | .
TGTGCCAGCAGCGCCCACCAGGGATTGAACACTGAAGCTTTCTTT | CASSAHQGLNTEAFF | TRBJ1-1 | TRBV9 | . | .
TGCGCCAGCAGCCAAGTCGGGACAGGGCGTGAAAAACTGTTTTTT | CASSQVGTGREKLFF | TRBJ1-4 | TRBV4-1 | TRBD1 | .
TGTGCCAGCAGCGTAGGGGGACAGGGCAATGAGCAGTTCTTC | CASSVGGQGNEQFF | TRBJ2-1 | TRBV9 | TRBD1 | .
TGCAGCGTAACCCCTGGGGCAGAAGAGACCCAGTACTTC | CSVTPGAEETQYF | TRBJ2-5 | TRBV29-1 | . | .
TGTGCCAGCAGCCAAGGGAGAGCGGGAGGCCAAGAGACCCAGTACTTC | CASSQGRAGGQETQYF | TRBJ2-5 | TRBV4-2 | TRBD2 | once
TGTGCCAGCAGTTCCAGGGTGAACACTGAAGCTTTCTTT | CASSSRVNTEAFF | TRBJ1-1 | TRBV6-6 | . | .
TGCGCCAGCAGCTCGAGGACAGGGGGCTCCTACGAGCAGTACTTC | CASSSRTGGSYEQYF | TRBJ2-7 | TRBV5-1 | TRBD1 | .
TGTGCCAGCAGTGCACGCGGGACTAACTATGGCTACACCTTC | CASSARGTNYGYTF | TRBJ1-2 | TRBV6-5 | . | .
TGCGCCAGCAGCTTGACCTCTAGCGGTGGCGAGCAGTACTTC | CASSLTSSGGEQYF | TRBJ2-7 | TRBV5-1 | TRBD2 | .
TGCGCCAGCAGAGGGAGGGCGAACACTGAAGCTTTCTTT | CASRGRANTEAFF | TRBJ1-1 | TRBV5-1 | . | .
TGCAGCGTGAAGGATCCCACAGATACGCAGTATTTT | CSVKDPTDTQYF | TRBJ2-3 | TRBV29-1 | . | few
TGTGCCAGCAGCCGTGACAGGGAGTCCTACGAGCAGTACTTC | CASSRDRESYEQYF | TRBJ2-7 | TRBV14 | TRBD1 | once
TGTGCCAGCAGCCGAACCCGACAGGGGTTAAGGTCCACTGAAGCTTTCTTT | CASSRTRQGLRSTEAFF | TRBJ1-1 | TRBV5-4 | TRBD1 | few
TGTGCCAGCTCACCCGAAGAGACCCAGTACTTC | CASSPEETQYF | TRBJ2-5 | TRBV18 | . | few
TGTGCCATCAGTGAACAGGGCAATCAGCCCCAGCATTTT | CAISEQGNQPQHF | TRBJ1-5 | TRBV10-3 | . | .
TGTGCCAGCAGCCCTCCCGGAGGAGGGGGCGTCTATGGCTACACCTTC | CASSPPGGGGVYGYTF | TRBJ1-2 | TRBV7-9 | TRBD1 | .
TGTGCCAGCAGCGTATCGGGACAGGAGACCTACGAGCAGTACTTC | CASSVSGQETYEQYF | TRBJ2-7 | TRBV9 | TRBD1 | .
TGTGCCAGCAGCTTGGTCGCCTCGATGGAGACCCAGTACTTC | CASSLVASMETQYF | TRBJ2-5 | TRBV5-6 | . | .
TGTGCTAGCAGCTTAATCGTTCAAGAGACCCAGTACTTC | CASSLIVQETQYF | TRBJ2-5 | TRBV7-7 | . | .
TGTGCCAGCTCCTCATACACATCAGGGAACACCGGGGAGCTGTTTTTT | CASSSYTSGNTGELFF | TRBJ2-2 | TRBV18 | . | .
TGCGCCAGCAGCTTGGCGCAGGGGTTCACTGAAGCTTTCTTT | CASSLAQGFTEAFF | TRBJ1-1 | TRBV5-1 | . | .
TGTGCCACCAGCAGAGGAGGGATAGCGGGAAAGTCTTTCTTC | CATSRGGIAGKSFF | TRBJ2-1 | TRBV15 | TRBD2 | .
TGTGCCAGCAGATCGACAGGGACCTCTGGGACCCAGTACTTC | CASRSTGTSGTQYF | TRBJ2-5 | TRBV2 | TRBD1 | few
TGTGCCACCAGCAGAGATAGAAACACCATATATTTT | CATSRDRNTIYF | TRBJ1-3 | TRBV15 | . | .
TGTGCCAGCAGCTTCCTCGGGACTAGCGGGAGGAGCTCCTACAATGAGCAGTTCTTC | CASSFLGTSGRSSYNEQFF | TRBJ2-1 | TRBV5-8 | TRBD2 | .
TGTGCCAGCAGCCTCTGGACAGGGTACACTGAAGCTTTCTTT | CASSLWTGYTEAFF | TRBJ1-1 | TRBV5-4 | TRBD1 | .
TGCGCCAGCAGCCCCTTTGGACTCCTGAGCTCCTACGAGCAGTACTTC | CASSPFGLLSSYEQYF | TRBJ2-7 | TRBV5-1 | . | .
TGTGCCAGCTCACCATCTGGGGAGACCCAGTACTTC | CASSPSGETQYF | TRBJ2-5 | TRBV18 | . | .
TGTGCCACGGCAGAGGGAGCCTACGAGCAGTACTTC | CATAEGAYEQYF | TRBJ2-7 | TRBV10-3 | . | .
TGTGCCAGCAGGTTGGGACTAGCGGGAGAAGTGCAGTACTTC | CASRLGLAGEVQYF | TRBJ2-7 | TRBV6-5 | TRBD2 | .
TGCGCCAGCAGCTCCCGCCTTCCGAGCGGGGCCAGCTCCTACGAGCAGTACTTC | CASSSRLPSGASSYEQYF | TRBJ2-7 | TRBV5-1 | TRBD2 | .